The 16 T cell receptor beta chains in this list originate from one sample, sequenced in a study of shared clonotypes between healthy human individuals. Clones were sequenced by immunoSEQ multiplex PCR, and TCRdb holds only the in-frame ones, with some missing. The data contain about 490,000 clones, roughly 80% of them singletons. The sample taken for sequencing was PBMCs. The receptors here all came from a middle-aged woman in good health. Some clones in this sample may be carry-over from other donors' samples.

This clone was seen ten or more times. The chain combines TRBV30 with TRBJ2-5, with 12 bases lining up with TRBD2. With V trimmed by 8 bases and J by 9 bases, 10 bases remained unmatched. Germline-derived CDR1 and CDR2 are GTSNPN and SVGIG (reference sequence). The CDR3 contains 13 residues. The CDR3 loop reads CAGSRTSGIAQYF. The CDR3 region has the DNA TGTGCCGGAAGTAGGACTAGCGGGATAGCCCAGTACTTC.

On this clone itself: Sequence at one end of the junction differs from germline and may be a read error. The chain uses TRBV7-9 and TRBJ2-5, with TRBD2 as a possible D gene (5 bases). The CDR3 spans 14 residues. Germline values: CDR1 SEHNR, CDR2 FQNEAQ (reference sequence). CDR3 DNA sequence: TGTGCCAGCAGCCTAGCTGCGTCGGGTGAGACCCAGTACTTC. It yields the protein CASSLAASGETQYF. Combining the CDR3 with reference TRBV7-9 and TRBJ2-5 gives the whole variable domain DTGVSQNPRHKITKRGQNVTFRCDPISEHNRLYWYRQTLGQGPEFLTYFQNEAQLEKSRLLSDRFSAERPKGSFSTLEIQRTEQGDSAMYLCASSLAASGETQYFGPGTRLLVL.

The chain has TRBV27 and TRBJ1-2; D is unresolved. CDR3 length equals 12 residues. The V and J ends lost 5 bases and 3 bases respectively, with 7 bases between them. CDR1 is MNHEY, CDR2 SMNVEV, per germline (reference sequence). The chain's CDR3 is CASSAPHYGYTF. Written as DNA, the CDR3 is TGTGCCAGCAGTGCCCCCCACTATGGCTACACCTTC.

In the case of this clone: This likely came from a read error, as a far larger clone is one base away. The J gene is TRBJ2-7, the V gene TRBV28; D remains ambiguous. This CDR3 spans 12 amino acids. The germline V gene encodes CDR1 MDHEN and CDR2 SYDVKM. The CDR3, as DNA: TGTGCCGGCAGTTTAGGAACCTACGAGCAGTACTTC. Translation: CAGSLGTYEQYF.

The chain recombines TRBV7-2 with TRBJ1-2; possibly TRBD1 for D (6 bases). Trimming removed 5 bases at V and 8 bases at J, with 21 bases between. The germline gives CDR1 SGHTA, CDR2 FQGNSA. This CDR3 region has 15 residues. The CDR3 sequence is CASSTRGGGLWGYTF. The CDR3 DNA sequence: TGTGCCAGCAGCACCCGGGGGGGCGGTTTATGGGGCTACACCTTC.

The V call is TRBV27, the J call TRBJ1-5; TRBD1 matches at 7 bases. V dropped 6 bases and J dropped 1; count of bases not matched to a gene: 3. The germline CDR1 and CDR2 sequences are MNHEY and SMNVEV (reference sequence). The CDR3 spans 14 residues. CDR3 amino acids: CASRKTGSNQPQHF. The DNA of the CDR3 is TGTGCCAGCAGAAAGACAGGGAGCAATCAGCCCCAGCATTTT.

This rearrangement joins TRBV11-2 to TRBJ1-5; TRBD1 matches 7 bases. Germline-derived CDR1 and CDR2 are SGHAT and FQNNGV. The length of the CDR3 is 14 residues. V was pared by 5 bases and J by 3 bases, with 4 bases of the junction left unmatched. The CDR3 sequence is CASSIGTVNQPQHF. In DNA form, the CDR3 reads TGTGCCAGCAGCATCGGGACAGTCAATCAGCCCCAGCATTTT.

The CDR3 DNA reads TGTGCCAGTAGTATCCAGGGGGCGGGCGCTGAAGCTTTCTTT. Amino acids: CASSIQGAGAEAFF. The rearrangement uses TRBV19 and TRBJ1-1, with 8 bases aligning to TRBD1. The CDR3 totals 14 residues. The germline CDR1 and CDR2 sequences are LNHDA and SQIVND (reference sequence). Germline trimming cut 3 bases from V and 6 bases from J; bases unmatched to any gene: 6.

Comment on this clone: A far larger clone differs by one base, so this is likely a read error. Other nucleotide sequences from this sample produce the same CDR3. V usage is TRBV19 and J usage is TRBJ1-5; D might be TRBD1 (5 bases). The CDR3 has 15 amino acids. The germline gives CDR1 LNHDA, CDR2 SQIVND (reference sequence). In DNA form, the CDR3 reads TGTGCCACTAACGCGGACACGACAAGCAATCAGCCTCAGCATTTT. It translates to CATNADTTSNQPQHF.

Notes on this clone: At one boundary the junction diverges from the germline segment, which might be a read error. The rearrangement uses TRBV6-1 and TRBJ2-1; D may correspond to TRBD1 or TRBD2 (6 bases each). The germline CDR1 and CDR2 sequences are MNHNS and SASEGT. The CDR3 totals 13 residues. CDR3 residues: CASIGRWDNEQFF. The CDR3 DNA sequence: TGTGCCAGCATAGGGAGGTGGGACAACGAGCAGTTCTTC.

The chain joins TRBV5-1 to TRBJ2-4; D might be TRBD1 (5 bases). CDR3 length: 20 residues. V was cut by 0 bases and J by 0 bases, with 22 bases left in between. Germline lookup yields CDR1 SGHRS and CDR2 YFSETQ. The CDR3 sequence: CASSLEGARGLTGAKNIQYF. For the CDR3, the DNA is TGCGCCAGCAGCTTGGAAGGGGCGCGAGGTCTAACAGGAGCCAAAAACATTCAGTACTTC.

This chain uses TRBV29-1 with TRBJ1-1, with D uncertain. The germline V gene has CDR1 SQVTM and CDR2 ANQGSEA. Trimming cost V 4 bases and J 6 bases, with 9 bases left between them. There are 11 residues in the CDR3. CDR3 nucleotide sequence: TGCAGCGTTGTGCCTGTCCCTGAAGCTTTCTTT. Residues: CSVVPVPEAFF.

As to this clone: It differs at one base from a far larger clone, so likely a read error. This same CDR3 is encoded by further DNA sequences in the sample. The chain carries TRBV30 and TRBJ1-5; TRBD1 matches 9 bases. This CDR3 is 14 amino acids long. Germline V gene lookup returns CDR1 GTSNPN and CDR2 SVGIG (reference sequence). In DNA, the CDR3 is TGTGCATGGAGTACACAGGGGGCGAATCAGCCCCAGCATTTT. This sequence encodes CAWSTQGANQPQHF. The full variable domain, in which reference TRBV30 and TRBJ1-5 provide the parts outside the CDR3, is SQTIHQWPATLVQPVGSPLSLECTVEGTSNPNLYWYRQAAGRGLQLLFYSVGIGQISSEVPQNLSASRPQDRQFILSSKKLLLSDSGFYLCAWSTQGANQPQHFGDGTRLSIL.

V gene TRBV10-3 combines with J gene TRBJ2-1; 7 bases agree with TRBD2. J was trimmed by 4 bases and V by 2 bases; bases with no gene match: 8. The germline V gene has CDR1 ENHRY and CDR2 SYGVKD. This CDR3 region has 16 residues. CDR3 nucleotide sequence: TGTGCCATCAGTGAGACCCTAGCGGATCTTTACAATGAGCAGTTCTTC. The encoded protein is CAISETLADLYNEQFF.

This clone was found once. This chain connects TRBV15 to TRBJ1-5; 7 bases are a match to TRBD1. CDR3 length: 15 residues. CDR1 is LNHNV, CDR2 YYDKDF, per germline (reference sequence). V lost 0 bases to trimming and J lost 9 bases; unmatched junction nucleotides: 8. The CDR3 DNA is TGTGCCACCAGCAGAGAGGGGACAGTTTCGGGGCCCCAGCATTTT. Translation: CATSREGTVSGPQHF. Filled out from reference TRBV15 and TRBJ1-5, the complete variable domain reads DAMVIQNPRYQVTQFGKPVTLSCSQTLNHNVMYWYQQKSSQAPKLLFHYYDKDFNNEADTPDNFQSRRPNTSFCFLDIRSPGLGDTAMYLCATSREGTVSGPQHFGDGTRLSIL.

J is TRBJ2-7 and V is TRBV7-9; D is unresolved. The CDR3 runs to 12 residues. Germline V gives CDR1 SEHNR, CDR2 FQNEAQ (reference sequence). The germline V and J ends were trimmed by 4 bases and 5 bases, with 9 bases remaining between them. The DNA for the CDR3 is TGTGCCAGCAGCTCCAGGACGGACGAGCAGTACTTC. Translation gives CASSSRTDEQYF.